Below are 28 T cell receptor beta chains sequenced from a single sample in a study of T cell responses to AZD1222 COVID-19 vaccine. TCRdb's copy holds only in-frame clones and misses some; the assay was immunoSEQ multiplex PCR. The repertoire holds 100,000 to 150,000 clones, with 86% as singletons. The specimen was peripheral blood, collected 28 days after the second AZD1222 dose. Receptors originate from an adult who received the AZD1222 COVID-19 vaccine.

V usage is TRBV9 and J usage is TRBJ2-3, with D unclear. The germline gives CDR1 SGDLS, CDR2 YYNGEE. The CDR3 loop spans 15 amino acids. Trimming took off 6 bases at V and 0 bases at J, with 14 bases between the two ends. CDR3 protein: CASTPGKTSTDTQYF. The CDR3 bases are TGTGCCAGCACCCCGGGTAAAACTAGCACAGATACGCAGTATTTT.

CDR3 sequence (DNA): TGTGCCATCAGATATGACACCTATAATTCACCCCTCCACTTT. Translating it yields CAIRYDTYNSPLHF. This chain links TRBV10-3 with TRBJ1-6; unclear D gene. V dropped 6 bases and J dropped 2 bases, with 8 bases sitting between them. The germline V gene encodes CDR1 ENHRY and CDR2 SYGVKD. The CDR3 sequence is 14 residues long.

The V call is TRBV29-1, the J call TRBJ2-5; 7 bases are a match to TRBD1. The germline V gene has CDR1 SQVTM and CDR2 ANQGSEA. Trimming cost V 1 base and J 6 bases; bases outside gene matches: 5. CDR3 length: 13 residues. The CDR3 region is CSVEGGDRQTQYF. In DNA form, the CDR3 reads TGCAGCGTTGAAGGTGGGGACAGACAGACCCAGTACTTC.

The chain links TRBV18 to TRBJ1-1, with a weak D call TRBD1 (5 bases). V lost 3 bases and J lost 5, with 16 bases in between. This CDR3 has 15 amino acids. Germline CDR1 reads KGHSH; CDR2 reads LQKENI. The chain's CDR3 is CASSPPHGTGTEAFF. CDR3 coding DNA: TGTGCCAGCTCACCCCCCCACGGAACAGGAACTGAAGCTTTCTTT.

This chain uses TRBV11-2 with TRBJ2-5, with D possibly matching TRBD2 (7 bases). V lost 5 bases and J lost 1, with 20 bases in between. CDR1 and CDR2 from the germline V gene are SGHAT and FQNNGV. There are 17 residues in the CDR3. CDR3 in amino acids: CASSPGGGGLIQETQYF. The CDR3 region has the DNA TGTGCCAGCAGCCCTGGAGGCGGGGGCCTTATCCAAGAGACCCAGTACTTC.

Only a few counts were recorded for this clone. This chain joins TRBV7-2 and TRBJ1-1; possibly TRBD1 for D (6 bases). Germline lookup yields CDR1 SGHTA and CDR2 FQGNSA. This CDR3 has 14 residues. V was pared by 2 bases and J by 5 bases, with 12 bases between. The chain's CDR3 is CASSLMQGKTEAFF. CDR3 nucleotide sequence: TGTGCCAGCAGCTTAATGCAGGGGAAGACTGAAGCTTTCTTT.

The chain couples TRBV6-6 to TRBJ1-1; D unresolved. The V end was cut by 2 bases, the J end by 6 bases, with 16 bases between. From germline, CDR1 is MNHNY and CDR2 SVGAGI (reference sequence). This CDR3 has 15 residues. The CDR3 coding sequence is TGTGCCAGCAGTTACCTGGGGAGATTCTCTGCTGAAGCTTTCTTT. This codes for CASSYLGRFSAEAFF.

The rearrangement uses TRBV5-1 and TRBJ2-2; tentatively, D is TRBD2 (5 bases). The CDR3 extends over 15 amino acids. The ends were cut back, 1 base at V and 3 bases at J, with 10 bases in the middle. Germline CDR1 and CDR2: SGHRS and YFSETQ. The CDR3 is CASSLTGGYTGELFF. The CDR3 DNA is TGCGCCAGCAGCTTGACTGGCGGGTACACCGGGGAGCTGTTTTTT.

This clone appeared a single time. This chain uses TRBV7-3 with TRBJ2-3; no clear D gene. V was pared by 0 bases and J by 1 base, with 5 bases between. Germline-derived CDR1 and CDR2 are SGHTA and FQGTGA. The CDR3 is made up of 14 amino acids. The CDR3 DNA is TGTGCCAGCAGCTTAACCTGGGGCACAGATACGCAGTATTTT. Translating it yields CASSLTWGTDTQYF.

The V and J genes are TRBV10-3 and TRBJ2-2; D is unresolved. The CDR3 contains 14 residues. Germline CDR1 is ENHRY and CDR2 is SYGVKD. Trimming took off 3 bases at V and 6 bases at J, with 11 bases between the two ends. The CDR3 bases are TGTGCCATCAGTGATCCGAGAGAGGCCGGGGAGCTGTTTTTT. The encoded protein is CAISDPREAGELFF.

The chain carries TRBV2 and TRBJ1-2; D is unresolved. Per germline, CDR1 SNHLY and CDR2 FYNNEI. The V end lost 7 bases, the J end lost 2 bases, and 11 bases lay between the germline ends. This CDR3 has 13 amino acids. The DNA of the CDR3 is TGTGCCAGCATATCGACCATCAACTATGGCTACACCTTC. It translates to CASISTINYGYTF.

V and J are TRBV19 and TRBJ2-2, with D tentatively TRBD2 (6 bases). The V gene's germline CDR1 is LNHDA and CDR2 SQIVND (reference sequence). V lost 2 bases and J 2 bases, leaving 12 bases between the germline ends. CDR3 length equals 16 residues. The CDR3 nucleotides read TGTGCCAGTAGTATATTTAGCGGTGATAACACCGGGGAGCTGTTTTTT. It is translated as CASSIFSGDNTGELFF.

This clone has a handful of counts. The V gene is TRBV7-9, the J gene TRBJ1-1; D gene unclear. Trimming left V 3 bases short and J 1 base short, with 9 bases between. Germline CDR1 SEHNR, CDR2 FQNEAQ (reference sequence). The CDR3 consists of 14 residues. DNA of the CDR3: TGTGCCAGCAGCTTGATGATCCCGAACACTGAAGCTTTCTTT. Amino acid sequence: CASSLMIPNTEAFF.

The chain recombines TRBV18 with TRBJ2-3, with 11 bases matching TRBD1. CDR3 length: 17 amino acids. Germline V gives CDR1 KGHSH, CDR2 LQKENI. The V gene end was trimmed by 3 bases and the J gene end by 2 bases; junction bases not matched to a gene: 7. The CDR3 region is CASSPLLGQGVTDTQYF. CDR3 in DNA: TGTGCCAGCTCACCTCTGCTGGGACAGGGGGTCACAGATACGCAGTATTTT.

This clone was found a few times. CDR3 in DNA: TGTGCCAGCAGTTCCGTGCCTCGACCCTCGGACGGCTACACCTTC. This encodes CASSSVPRPSDGYTF. The V call is TRBV2, the J call TRBJ1-2, with unresolved D. Trimming removed 5 bases from V and 8 bases from J, with 21 bases in between. Germline V CDR1 and CDR2: SNHLY, FYNNEI. This CDR3 is 15 amino acids long.

This clone was counted only a few times. The rearrangement uses TRBV10-3 and TRBJ1-3, with D unclear. The CDR3 length is 16 residues. CDR1 and CDR2 (germline): ENHRY, SYGVKD. Trimming took off 9 bases at V and 0 bases at J, with 18 bases between the two ends. CDR3 in amino acids: CAIRPGLTNSGNTIYF. The CDR3, as DNA: TGTGCCATTAGGCCAGGCCTTACCAACTCTGGAAACACCATATATTTT.

V and J are TRBV21-1 and TRBJ1-5; the table gives TRBD1 as D, unverified against the DNA. TRBV21-1 is annotated as a pseudogene. The CDR3 spans 21 residues. For the CDR3, the DNA is TGTGCCAGCAGCAAATATGGGTCAGGGAGCTTGGGGGCTTATAGCAATCAGCCCCAGCATTTT. Translated, it gives CASSKYGSGSLGAYSNQPQHF.

The rearrangement links TRBV3-1 (or the pseudogene TRBV3-2) to TRBJ2-7; D remains ambiguous. From germline, CDR1 is LGHDT and CDR2 YNNKEL (reference sequence). Between the trimmed V and J ends, which lost 4 bases and 3 bases, there was a span of 13 bases. This CDR3 is 14 amino acids long. The chain's CDR3 is CASSPRVTNYEQYF. CDR3 in DNA: TGTGCCAGCAGCCCAAGGGTGACAAACTACGAGCAGTACTTC.

The V gene is TRBV2, the J gene TRBJ2-7; D is possibly TRBD1 (6 bases). The CDR3 loop spans 13 amino acids. Between the trimmed V and J ends, which lost 4 bases and 4 bases, there was a span of 11 bases. The germline CDR1 and CDR2 sequences are SNHLY and FYNNEI. CDR3 loop: CASSVRTAYEQYF. CDR3 bases: TGTGCCAGCAGTGTCAGGACAGCGTACGAGCAGTACTTC.

The chain links TRBV5-6 to TRBJ2-5, with 12 bases aligning to TRBD2. Trimming cost V 4 bases and J 4 bases; bases outside gene matches: 8. The CDR3 is 16 residues long. CDR1 and CDR2 (germline): SGHDT, YYEEEE. The CDR3 reads CASSQRLAGVGETQYF. CDR3 bases: TGTGCCAGCAGCCAAAGACTAGCGGGGGTGGGAGAGACCCAGTACTTC.

The V gene is TRBV4-3, the J gene TRBJ2-2, with D perhaps TRBD2 (5 bases). Trimming removed 5 bases at V and 3 bases at J, with 13 bases between. This CDR3 region has 15 residues. Germline values: CDR1 LGHNA, CDR2 YSLEER. The CDR3, as DNA: TGCGCCAGCAGCGAGTTCGCAGCGGACACCGGGGAGCTGTTTTTT. Amino acids: CASSEFAADTGELFF.

This rearrangement joins TRBV7-2 to TRBJ2-1; D is perhaps TRBD2 (5 bases). Between the trimmed V and J ends, which lost 2 bases and 0 bases, there was a span of 8 bases. CDR1 is SGHTA and CDR2 is FQGNSA in the germline V gene. There are 15 residues in the CDR3. The DNA of the CDR3 is TGTGCCAGCAGCTTACGGGATTCCTCCTACAATGAGCAGTTCTTC. It encodes CASSLRDSSYNEQFF.

The gene calls are TRBV5-1 and TRBJ2-5, with 9 positions matching TRBD1. Germline lookup yields CDR1 SGHRS and CDR2 YFSETQ. J gave up 3 bases and V 4 bases, and 7 bases lay outside the gene matches. The CDR3 sequence is 15 residues long. The CDR3 is CASSGGQGIKETQYF. Written as DNA, the CDR3 is TGCGCCAGCAGCGGGGGACAGGGAATTAAAGAGACCCAGTACTTC.

With respect to this clone: The same CDR3 is also encoded by other DNA sequences in this sample. This chain uses TRBV20-1 with TRBJ1-5; D remains ambiguous. V gave up 3 bases and J gave up 1 base, with 4 bases separating them. This CDR3 is built from 12 residues. CDR1 is DFQATT, CDR2 SNEGSKA, per germline (reference sequence). The CDR3 DNA reads TGCAGTGCTAGTCGGAGCAATCAGCCCCAGCATTTT. It codes for CSASRSNQPQHF.

The gene calls are TRBV20-1 and TRBJ2-7; D gene uncertain. CDR1 and CDR2 from the germline V gene are DFQATT and SNEGSKA (reference sequence). Trimming took 0 bases from V and 7 from J, leaving 7 bases between them. The CDR3 contains 11 residues. The CDR3 DNA is TGCAGTGCTAGAGATGAGGAAGAGCAGTACTTC. Protein product: CSARDEEEQYF.

This clone showed up just a few times. In DNA, the CDR3 is TGCGCCAGCAGCCCGTCGGTCGGGGGGGCAGATACGCAGTATTTT. It specifies CASSPSVGGADTQYF. The J gene is TRBJ2-3, the V gene TRBV5-1, with 8 positions matching TRBD2. This CDR3 region has 15 residues. CDR1 SGHRS and CDR2 YFSETQ come from the germline V gene. Unmatched junction bases numbered 8, after V lost 4 bases and J lost 4 bases.

The CDR3 reads CASSVVGTSGRAMYF. CDR3 bases: TGTGCCAGCAGCGTAGTAGGGACTAGCGGGAGAGCCATGTACTTC. The rearrangement uses TRBV9 and TRBJ2-7, with TRBD2 identical over 14 bases. Germline-derived CDR1 and CDR2 are SGDLS and YYNGEE. The CDR3 runs 15 residues. The V segment lost 0 bases and the J segment 12 bases; nucleotides outside the gene matches: 8.

J is TRBJ2-2 and V is TRBV9; no reliable D call. V lost 4 bases and J lost 6, with 10 bases in between. The CDR3 loop spans 13 amino acids. Looked up from germline, CDR1 is SGDLS and CDR2 is YYNGEE. The CDR3 DNA follows: TGTGCCAGCAGCCCCCCGGGTGCCGGGGAGCTGTTTTTT. It specifies CASSPPGAGELFF.